The 32 T cell receptor beta chains given below trace back to one sample, sequenced in a study of blood T cell repertoires in COVID-19 (dated by TCRdb to the early 2020s). To prepare the library, the immunoSEQ multiplex PCR assay was applied. TCRdb carries this immuneACCESS record with in-frame sequences only. Its versions omit some clonotypes, under half of them owing to an unresolved V gene in the studies checked, with the rest unexplained. The sample table contains a few hundred thousand clones; only one count was recorded for roughly 80% of them. Under 1.5% of the sample belongs to the ten largest clones. The sample taken for sequencing was PBMCs or T cells enriched from blood (not recorded which). These receptor sequences come from a woman between 35 and 50 years old with acute COVID-19.

This clone has only a few counts. The gene calls are TRBV3-1 (or the pseudogene TRBV3-2) and TRBJ1-2; the D gene is possibly TRBD1 (6 bases). This CDR3 is built from 12 residues. Between the trimmed V and J ends, which lost 3 bases and 8 bases, there was a span of 10 bases. CDR1 is LGHDT, CDR2 YNNKEL, per germline (reference sequence). The CDR3 nucleotides read TGTGCCAGCAGCCATAAAGGGGGAGGCTACACCTTC. It codes for CASSHKGGGYTF.

On this clone itself: Distinct nucleotide sequences in the sample also encode this CDR3. V gene TRBV18 combines with J gene TRBJ2-7, with D possibly TRBD2 on 6 matching bases. The V gene's germline CDR1 is KGHSH and CDR2 LQKENI. CDR3 length: 12 residues. Trimming took 6 bases from V and 5 from J, leaving 11 bases between them. CDR3 sequence reads: CASSPRRDEQYF. The CDR3 nucleotides read TGTGCCAGCTCTCCGAGGAGGGACGAGCAGTACTTC. Using reference TRBV18 and TRBJ2-7 for the parts outside the CDR3, the full variable domain is NAGVMQNPRHLVRRRGQEARLRCSPMKGHSHVYWYRQLPEEGLKFMVYLQKENIIDESGMPKERFSAEFPKEGPSILRIQQVVRGDSAAYFCASSPRRDEQYFGPGTRLTVT.

Only one count was recorded for this clone. This chain uses TRBV13 with TRBJ2-7; no definite D call. Deletions cut 4 bases from V and 0 bases from J, with 19 bases between. This CDR3 region has 17 residues. Germline V gene lookup returns CDR1 PRHDT and CDR2 FYEKMQ (reference sequence). The CDR3 sequence is CASSSGRRGSSSYEQYF. CDR3 bases: TGTGCCAGCAGCTCGGGTCGGCGAGGTTCCAGCTCCTACGAGCAGTACTTC. The full variable domain, completed using reference TRBV13 and TRBJ2-7, is AAGVIQSPRHLIKEKRETATLKCYPIPRHDTVYWYQQGPGQDPQFLISFYEKMQSDKGSIPDRFSAQQFSDYHSELNMSSLELGDSALYFCASSSGRRGSSSYEQYFGPGTRLTVT.

The chain combines TRBV27 with TRBJ2-7, with a tentative D call TRBD2 (6 bases). Trimming left V 8 bases short and J 4 bases short, with 15 bases between. This CDR3 has 13 amino acids. The V gene's germline CDR1 is MNHEY and CDR2 SMNVEV (reference sequence). The CDR3 bases are TGTGCCAGCCACCCTGGGGGAGGATACGAGCAGTACTTC. Translated, it gives CASHPGGGYEQYF.

The chain is built from TRBV6-5 and TRBJ1-1; D not resolved. Trimming took 6 bases from V and 4 from J, leaving 15 bases between them. CDR1 MNHEY and CDR2 SVGAGI come from the germline V gene. The CDR3 contains 14 residues. The CDR3 region has the DNA TGTGCCAGCAGCCTCGAGGGTGTGAGCACTGAAGCTTTCTTT. Translated, it gives CASSLEGVSTEAFF.

This chain joins TRBV12-3 or TRBV12-4 and TRBJ2-5; D might be TRBD1 (5 bases). The CDR3 extends over 13 amino acids. V gave up 5 bases and J gave up 2 bases, with 9 bases separating them. The CDR3 loop is CASSRAGQETQYF. The DNA of the CDR3 is TGTGCCAGCAGTAGGGCAGGGCAAGAGACCCAGTACTTC.

The chain recombines TRBV14 with TRBJ2-2; 12 nucleotides agree with TRBD2. The germline CDR1 and CDR2 sequences are SGHDN and FVKESK. The CDR3 loop spans 19 amino acids. The ends lost 1 base at V and 4 bases at J; junction bases unmatched: 10. CDR3 in amino acids: CASSQVIQPSGRATGELFF. DNA for the CDR3: TGTGCCAGCAGCCAAGTTATCCAGCCTAGCGGGAGGGCCACCGGGGAGCTGTTTTTT.

V usage is TRBV28 and J usage is TRBJ1-1, with TRBD1 matching over 7 bases. Germline V CDR1 and CDR2: MDHEN, SYDVKM. The V segment lost 5 bases and the J segment 5 bases; nucleotides outside the gene matches: 11. The CDR3 extends over 15 amino acids. The DNA of the CDR3 is TGTGCCAGCAGTCCACGACAGGGCCGAGGGACTGAAGCTTTCTTT. As protein: CASSPRQGRGTEAFF.

The chain has TRBV28 and TRBJ2-1, with 9 bases fitting TRBD2. The ends lost 6 bases at V and 2 bases at J; junction bases unmatched: 5. The CDR3 covers 15 residues. Per the germline V gene, CDR1 is MDHEN and CDR2 is SYDVKM. The CDR3 sequence is CASRFSGSAYNEQFF. CDR3 DNA: TGTGCCAGCAGATTTAGCGGGAGTGCCTACAATGAGCAGTTCTTC.

The chain links TRBV9 to TRBJ2-1; perhaps TRBD2 as D (5 bases). The V gene's germline CDR1 is SGDLS and CDR2 YYNGEE. The CDR3 runs to 14 residues. Trimming took 5 bases from V and 2 from J, leaving 11 bases between them. Here the CDR3 reads CASSLPGTYNEQFF. The DNA of the CDR3 is TGTGCCAGCAGTTTACCGGGGACCTACAATGAGCAGTTCTTC.

The table lists this clone with a few counts. The rearrangement uses TRBV6-5 and TRBJ2-5; maybe TRBD1 (5 bases). The length of the CDR3 is 15 residues. V gave up 5 bases and J gave up 5 bases, with 18 bases separating them. Per the germline V gene, CDR1 is MNHEY and CDR2 is SVGAGI. The CDR3 reads CASSPMNGAVETQYF. In DNA, the CDR3 is TGTGCCAGCAGTCCTATGAATGGGGCGGTGGAGACCCAGTACTTC.

Concerning this clone: One junction end disagrees with the germline gene, perhaps due to a read error. V usage is TRBV6-4 and J usage is TRBJ1-2; unclear D gene. Germline CDR1 MRHNA, CDR2 SNTAGT. The CDR3 runs 12 residues. This chain's CDR3 is CASSAKTGYSPF. The CDR3 DNA reads TGTGCCAGCAGTGCCAAGACGGGATACTCTCCCTTC.

The V and J genes are TRBV30 and TRBJ2-1; 7 nucleotides agree with TRBD2. CDR3 size: 13 residues. With 2 bases clipped from V and 4 bases from J, the junction kept 2 bases outside the gene matches. CDR1 is GTSNPN, CDR2 SVGIG, per germline (reference sequence). The CDR3 loop is CAWSRGGYNEQFF. The CDR3 nucleotides are TGTGCCTGGAGTCGCGGGGGATACAATGAGCAGTTCTTC. The variable domain in full, with the rest retrieved from reference TRBV30 and TRBJ2-1, is SQTIHQWPATLVQPVGSPLSLECTVEGTSNPNLYWYRQAAGRGLQLLFYSVGIGQISSEVPQNLSASRPQDRQFILSSKKLLLSDSGFYLCAWSRGGYNEQFFGPGTRLTVL.

J is TRBJ1-2 and V is TRBV6-5; 8 bases map to TRBD1. Germline CDR1 is MNHEY and CDR2 is SVGAGI. V was pared by 4 bases and J by 4 bases, with 8 bases of the junction left unmatched. CDR3 size: 15 residues. CDR3 amino acids: CASSSSQGAGYGYTF. The CDR3 DNA is TGTGCCAGCAGTTCCTCGCAGGGGGCCGGCTATGGCTACACCTTC.

This chain connects TRBV15 to TRBJ2-3; 10 nucleotides line up with TRBD2. Per the germline V gene, CDR1 is LNHNV and CDR2 is YYDKDF (reference sequence). The CDR3 contains 17 residues. The J segment lost 10 bases and the V segment lost 3 bases, leaving 16 bases of the junction unmatched. CDR3 protein: CATSRQTSGASSGAQYF. For the CDR3, the DNA is TGTGCCACCAGCAGGCAAACTAGCGGGGCTTCGTCGGGGGCGCAGTATTTT.

V is TRBV30 and J is TRBJ1-4; maybe TRBD1 (6 bases). Germline V gene lookup returns CDR1 GTSNPN and CDR2 SVGIG (reference sequence). The V gene lost 2 bases and the J gene lost 2 bases, with 9 bases spanning the gap. The CDR3 consists of 14 residues. CDR3 residues: CAWSNRATNEKLFF. The DNA of the CDR3 is TGTGCCTGGAGTAACAGGGCTACTAATGAAAAACTGTTTTTT.

This chain links TRBV7-8 with TRBJ1-2, with 8 bases aligning to TRBD1. The J segment lost 4 bases and the V segment lost 0 bases, leaving 4 bases of the junction unmatched. CDR3 length equals 15 residues. Germline CDR1 SGHVS, CDR2 FQNEAQ. The CDR3 DNA reads TGTGCCAGCAGCTTAGCGACAGGGGTTGGCTATGGCTACACCTTC. Residues: CASSLATGVGYGYTF.

The chain recombines TRBV7-2 with TRBJ1-4; 8 nucleotides match TRBD1. V trimming: 4 bases; J trimming: 8 bases; junction bases outside the gene matches: 18. The CDR3 runs to 18 residues. The germline CDR1 and CDR2 sequences are SGHTA and FQGNSA. CDR3 in DNA: TGTGCCAGCAGCTCCCCAGACTGGACAGGGTTAGTCGAAGAAAAACTGTTTTTT. This encodes CASSSPDWTGLVEEKLFF.

V usage is TRBV6-5 and J usage is TRBJ2-6; no firm D call. Germline V gene sequence: CDR1 MNHEY, CDR2 SVGAGI. V was pared by 2 bases and J by 3 bases, with 5 bases between. The length of the CDR3 is 14 residues. The CDR3: CASSYGGGANVLTF. As DNA, the CDR3 is TGTGCCAGCAGTTACGGCGGTGGGGCCAACGTCCTGACTTTC.

This clone was counted a single time. The chain carries TRBV3-1 (or the pseudogene TRBV3-2) and TRBJ2-6; 10 positions match TRBD1. The CDR3 has 18 residues. The germline CDR1 and CDR2 sequences are LGHDT and YNNKEL (reference sequence). V shed 4 bases, J shed 2 bases, and the junction held 8 bases outside the gene matches. The CDR3 here is CASSRVPTGGTGANVLTF. In DNA form, the CDR3 reads TGTGCCAGCAGCCGCGTCCCGACAGGGGGCACTGGGGCCAACGTCCTGACTTTC.

The chain's CDR3 is CASSIVAGSNQPQHF. The CDR3 region has the DNA TGTGCCAGTAGTATCGTGGCGGGGAGCAATCAGCCCCAGCATTTT. The chain combines TRBV19 with TRBJ1-5, with unresolved D. Trimming removed 3 bases from V and 1 base from J, with 10 bases in between. In germline, CDR1 is LNHDA, CDR2 SQIVND (reference sequence). This CDR3 contains 15 residues.

This clone was seen only once. V usage is TRBV11-2 and J usage is TRBJ1-4, with D unclear. The V end was cut by 1 base, the J end by 1 base, with 4 bases between. In germline, CDR1 is SGHAT, CDR2 FQNNGV. The CDR3 length is 14 residues. CDR3 coding DNA: TGTGCCAGCAGCTTAGTAAAAACTAATGAAAAACTGTTTTTT. Amino acids: CASSLVKTNEKLFF.

This chain uses TRBV4-2 with TRBJ2-7; a possible D gene is TRBD1 (5 bases). With 0 bases removed from V and 2 bases from J, the gap between germline ends came to 11 bases. The CDR3 spans 15 residues. Germline V CDR1 and CDR2: LGHNA, YNFKEQ. The CDR3 region is CASSQDHAGTYEQYF. CDR3 coding DNA: TGTGCCAGCAGCCAAGATCATGCAGGGACCTACGAGCAGTACTTC.

This chain connects TRBV25-1 to TRBJ1-2; D remains unclear. Per the germline V gene, CDR1 is MGHDK and CDR2 is SYGVNS. V lost 5 bases to trimming and J lost 1 base, with 14 bases between them. This CDR3 comprises 15 residues. The CDR3, as DNA: TGTGCCAGCAGTAGTATAAGGACTAATAACTATGGCTACACCTTC. Amino acid sequence: CASSSIRTNNYGYTF.

The chain joins TRBV30 to TRBJ2-3; 8 bases are shared with TRBD2. V lost 1 base, J lost 7 bases, and 7 bases stayed unmatched. The CDR3 covers 14 residues. CDR1 is GTSNPN, CDR2 SVGIG, per germline (reference sequence). The DNA for the CDR3 is TGTGCCTGGAGTGGAAAGCGGGGGATGTATACGCAGTATTTT. It encodes CAWSGKRGMYTQYF.

This chain links TRBV7-8 with TRBJ1-2; perhaps TRBD1 as D (5 bases). Germline V gene data show CDR1 as SGHVS and CDR2 as FQNEAQ. Trimming removed 2 bases at V and 8 bases at J, with 12 bases between. The CDR3 is 13 amino acids. DNA of the CDR3: TGTGCCAGCAGCTTAACCAGGGTTCACGGCTACACCTTC. Translated, it gives CASSLTRVHGYTF.

The table lists this clone with a count of one. The chain is built from TRBV4-2 and TRBJ1-2; TRBD1 aligns across 9 bases. V lost 0 bases to trimming and J lost 4 bases; unmatched junction nucleotides: 3. Germline V lookup: CDR1 LGHNA, CDR2 YNFKEQ. This CDR3 comprises 15 residues. The CDR3 loop is CASSQEGQGFYGYTF. In DNA form, the CDR3 reads TGTGCCAGCAGCCAAGAGGGACAGGGCTTCTATGGCTACACCTTC.

The rearrangement uses TRBV5-4 and TRBJ2-3, with 15 positions matching TRBD2. CDR3 length: 17 amino acids. The V segment lost 7 bases and the J segment 5 bases; nucleotides outside the gene matches: 11. Germline values: CDR1 SGHNT, CDR2 YYREEE (reference sequence). The CDR3 DNA sequence: TGTGCCAGCGGCGGACTAGCGGGAGGGCCGTTGTTAGATACGCAGTATTTT. Translated, it gives CASGGLAGGPLLDTQYF.

This clone has a handful of counts. This sequence joins TRBV9 and TRBJ1-3; 7 bases fit TRBD1. The length of the CDR3 is 14 residues. The V segment lost 2 bases and the J segment 4 bases; nucleotides outside the gene matches: 3. The V gene's germline CDR1 is SGDLS and CDR2 YYNGEE. The CDR3 DNA reads as TGTGCCAGCAGCGTCCAGGGGGGAGGAAACACCATATATTTT. The encoded protein is CASSVQGGGNTIYF. The variable domain in full, with the rest retrieved from reference TRBV9 and TRBJ1-3, is DSGVTQTPKHLITATGQRVTLRCSPRSGDLSVYWYQQSLDQGLQFLIQYYNGEERAKGNILERFSAQQFPDLHSELNLSSLELGDSALYFCASSVQGGGNTIYFGEGSWLTVV.

This clone was counted ten times or more. The chain recombines TRBV4-2 with TRBJ1-5; D possibly corresponds to TRBD1 (6 bases). The CDR3 sequence is 17 residues long. Trimming pared 1 base from V and 0 bases from J, leaving 13 bases between. CDR1 is LGHNA, CDR2 YNFKEQ, per germline. CDR3 amino acids: CASSQAGRGDSNQPQHF. CDR3 sequence (DNA): TGTGCCAGCAGCCAAGCCGGGAGGGGGGATAGCAATCAGCCCCAGCATTTT.

The chain employs TRBV28 and TRBJ2-6, with D perhaps matching TRBD1 (6 bases). CDR1 MDHEN and CDR2 SYDVKM come from the germline V gene. The ends were cut back, 4 bases at V and 2 bases at J, with 18 bases in the middle. This CDR3 spans 18 amino acids. DNA of the CDR3: TGTGCCAGCAGTTCCCCCTGGGACACCGAAACTGGGGCCAACGTCCTGACTTTC. As protein: CASSSPWDTETGANVLTF.

The chain links TRBV5-1 to TRBJ1-4; D not certain. Trimming pared 0 bases from V and 4 bases from J, leaving 10 bases between. Germline loops: CDR1 SGHRS, CDR2 YFSETQ. The CDR3 totals 15 residues. The CDR3 sequence is CASSLGWSGNEKLFF. CDR3 sequence (DNA): TGCGCCAGCAGCTTGGGATGGAGTGGTAATGAAAAACTGTTTTTT.